These T cell receptor beta chains were read from a single sample in a study of neoadjuvant anti-PD-1 for oral cavity cancer. TCRdb's copy holds only in-frame clones and misses some; the assay was immunoSEQ multiplex PCR. The sample contains fewer than 90,000 clones, more than 75% of which appear only once. Source: PBMCs, taken after nivolumab (anti-PD-1) treatment. The receptors originated from a person between 40 and 79 years old with oral cavity squamous cell carcinoma. Each CDR3 is given with its conserved first and last residue. The D gene is left open where the match is weak. Clone sizes are given selectively: once, few, many, or a class where the clone is expanded.

abundance	v_gene	d_gene	j_gene	len	CDR3aa	CDR3nt
.	TRBV19	.	TRBJ1-2	14	CASSIIAENYGYTF	TGTGCCAGTAGTATCATTGCGGAGAACTATGGCTACACCTTC
.	TRBV4-1	.	TRBJ1-5	14	CASSQGELSQPQHF	TGCGCCAGCAGCCAAGGAGAACTAAGTCAGCCCCAGCATTTT
many	TRBV10-1	TRBD2	TRBJ2-3	15	CASSVQRENSGAQYF	TGCGCCAGCAGTGTCCAGCGGGAGAATTCCGGAGCGCAGTATTTT
.	TRBV7-8	TRBD1	TRBJ1-1	15	CASSFSGTVNTEAFF	TGTGCCAGCAGCTTTAGTGGGACAGTGAACACTGAAGCTTTCTTT
.	TRBV6-5	.	TRBJ2-7	11	CASSHAWEQYF	TGTGCCAGCAGTCACGCATGGGAGCAGTACTTC
.	TRBV7-3	TRBD2	TRBJ2-5	14	CASSLGTRAETQYF	TGTGCCAGCAGCCTAGGGACTAGAGCAGAGACCCAGTACTTC
.	TRBV5-6	TRBD1	TRBJ2-2	17	CASSPRGRQGVSGELFF	TGTGCCAGCAGCCCACGGGGCCGACAGGGGGTGAGCGGGGAGCTGTTTTTT
.	TRBV29-1	.	TRBJ1-1	10	CSVRGPEAFF	TGCAGCGTTCGGGGCCCTGAAGCTTTCTTT
.	TRBV5-1	.	TRBJ2-1	12	CASSSSGHEQFF	TGCGCCAGCAGCTCCTCGGGCCATGAGCAGTTCTTC
once	TRBV30	TRBD1	TRBJ1-3	18	CAWGGILGTGLSGNTIYF	TGTGCCTGGGGTGGGATCCTTGGGACAGGGCTTTCTGGAAACACCATATATTTT
.	TRBV30	.	TRBJ2-5	15	CAWSSGTGLIETQYF	TGTGCCTGGAGTTCCGGAACAGGGTTAATCGAGACCCAGTACTTC
.	TRBV25-1	.	TRBJ1-3	13	CASSGLAGTTIYF	TGTGCCAGCAGTGGGCTGGCAGGGACAACCATATATTTT
.	TRBV11-3	.	TRBJ2-7	15	CASSLGQGGSYEQYF	TGTGCCAGCAGCTTAGGACAGGGAGGGTCCTACGAGCAGTACTTC
.	TRBV2	.	TRBJ1-1	14	CASRSDGVNTEAFF	TGTGCCAGCAGGTCGGACGGAGTAAACACTGAAGCTTTCTTT
.	TRBV6-1	.	TRBJ1-5	14	CASSEADSNQPQHF	TGTGCCAGCAGTGAAGCCGACAGCAATCAGCCCCAGCATTTT
few	TRBV7-9	.	TRBJ2-2	16	CASSLGLGENTGELFF	TGTGCCAGCAGCTTGGGGTTGGGGGAGAACACCGGGGAGCTGTTTTTT
once	TRBV18	.	TRBJ1-1	12	CASSPQNTEAFF	TGTGCCAGCTCACCCCAGAACACTGAAGCTTTCTTT
.	TRBV9	TRBD2	TRBJ2-1	13	CASSLAGGSEQFF	TGTGCCAGCAGCTTAGCGGGAGGGTCTGAGCAGTTCTTC
.	TRBV9	TRBD1	TRBJ2-5	15	CASSVMGQAQETQYF	TGTGCCAGCAGCGTGATGGGACAGGCACAAGAGACCCAGTACTTC
.	TRBV5-1	TRBD2	TRBJ2-2	16	CASSLAGTSGTGELFF	TGCGCCAGCAGCTTGGCCGGGACTAGCGGTACCGGGGAGCTGTTTTTT